This T cell receptor beta chain was retrieved from a study of beta chain bispecific antibodies for T cell cancers. Study results and limitations: Versus anti-CD19, anti-TRBV12 exposure cut the TRBV12-3 share of TRBV signal by under 99%. In these mixed samples, most targeted TRBV reads derived from the leukemia cell line.

TCRdb called the 5' RACE reads again in MiXCR, with one record for every CDR3 protein. The table has tens of thousands of distinct CDR3 sequences, approximately 2% seen once. Between the trimmed V and J ends, which lost 6 bases and 1 base, there was a span of 25 bases. Germline V gene lookup returns CDR1 LNHDA and CDR2 SQIVND (reference sequence). The CDR3 is 19 residues long. Expansion lasted 2 to 4 days, with either anti-CD3 antibody OKT3 or CD3/CD28 beads. This clonotype has ten or more counts. What it binds is not known. The TCR sequence derives from a human donor in good health. Some clones in this sample may be carry-over from other donors' samples. This chain links TRBV19 with TRBJ2-1; D is possibly TRBD2 (6 bases). Sample: healthy donor T cells cultured with leukemia cells, taken from a culture containing a bispecific antibody targeting TCR Vbeta12. The CDR3 here is CASRVSWDGGLQSYNEQFF. The CDR3 DNA is TGTGCCAGTAGAGTATCCTGGGATGGGGGACTTCAGTCCTACAATGAGCAGTTCTTC.